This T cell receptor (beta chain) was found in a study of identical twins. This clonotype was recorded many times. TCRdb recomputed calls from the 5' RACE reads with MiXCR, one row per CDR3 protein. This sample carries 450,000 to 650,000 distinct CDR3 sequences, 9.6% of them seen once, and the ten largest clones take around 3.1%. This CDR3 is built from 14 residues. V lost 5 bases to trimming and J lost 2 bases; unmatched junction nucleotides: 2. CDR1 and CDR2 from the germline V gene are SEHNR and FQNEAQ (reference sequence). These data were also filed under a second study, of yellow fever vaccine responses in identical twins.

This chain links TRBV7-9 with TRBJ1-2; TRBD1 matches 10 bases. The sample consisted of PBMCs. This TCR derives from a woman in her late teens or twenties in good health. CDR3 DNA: TGTGCCAGCAGCCCGGGACAGGGGAACTATGGCTACACCTTC. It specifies CASSPGQGNYGYTF.